Below, 3 T cell receptor beta chains from the same sample are listed, as sequenced in a study of OX40 agonist ivuxolimab in advanced cancers. The receptor library was made with the immunoSEQ multiplex PCR assay. TCRdb stores this immuneACCESS table with in-frame sequences only. Part of the clones is absent; in the studies checked, under half of the shortfall reflects unresolved V genes, and no reason is known for the rest. The sample table records more than 65,000 clones; about four fifths of these occur just once. The top ten clonotypes cover roughly 2.4% of the sample. Source: CD4+ or CD8+ T cells sorted from blood, taken in a trial of the OX40 agonist ivuxolimab. All receptors derive from an adult with an advanced solid tumor such as melanoma, head and neck, liver or kidney cancer.

The CDR3 is CASSLRAAVGGRRTGELFF. The CDR3 DNA reads as TGTGCCAGCAGCTTAAGGGCGGCGGTCGGGGGGCGCCGGACCGGGGAGCTGTTTTTT. The V and J genes are TRBV7-2 and TRBJ2-2, with D maybe TRBD2 (7 bases). This CDR3 region has 19 residues. Germline V lookup: CDR1 SGHTA, CDR2 FQGNSA. Trimming shortened V by 2 bases and J by 5 bases, and 24 bases separated the two germline ends. The full variable domain, with the rest looked up from reference TRBV7-2 and TRBJ2-2, is GAGVSQSPSNKVTEKGKDVELRCDPISGHTALYWYRQSLGQGLEFLIYFQGNSAPDKSGLPSDRFSAERTGGSVSTLTIQRTQQEDSAVYLCASSLRAAVGGRRTGELFFGEGSRLTVL.

V is TRBV7-3 and J is TRBJ2-3, with D possibly TRBD2 on 5 matching bases. CDR1 and CDR2 from the germline V gene are SGHTA and FQGTGA. V was cut by 5 bases and J by 4 bases, with 10 bases left in between. The CDR3 covers 13 residues. This CDR3 is CASSPGLSDTQYF. In DNA form, the CDR3 reads TGTGCCAGCAGCCCAGGACTGTCAGATACGCAGTATTTT.

The rearrangement uses TRBV19 and TRBJ2-1, with 9 bases that match TRBD2. With 8 bases clipped from V and 3 bases from J, the junction kept 11 bases outside the gene matches. Germline CDR1 LNHDA, CDR2 SQIVND (reference sequence). The CDR3 totals 16 residues. CDR3 bases: TGTGCCAGTCGGCCGGGACTAGCAGGAGACTACAATGAGCAGTTCTTC. It specifies CASRPGLAGDYNEQFF.